This T cell receptor beta chain was sequenced for a study of regulatory T cells in long-lasting Graves disease. Study in general: Antithyroid drug intake by newly diagnosed Graves' patients had lasted under 3 months.

Study-wide findings and caveats: TRBV28 was favored in persistent disease, as were TRBJ1-2 and TRBJ2-5.

CDR1 MNHGY and CDR2 SVAAGI come from the germline V gene. V dropped 0 bases and J dropped 3 bases, with 8 bases sitting between them. The CDR3 contains 14 residues. Time point meaning: newly diagnosed GD, antithyroid drugs for less than 3 months. Extracted PBMC RNA gave rise to the TCR library. The guidelines of the American Thyroid Association were the basis for diagnosing Graves' disease. This clonotype occurred a few times. Its antigen is not identified. Investigators prepared the TCR beta libraries by applying iRepertoire HTBI primers and Arm-PCR of CDR3 regions. TCRdb passed the multiplex PCR reads through MiXCR, listing each CDR3 protein once. This sample has 350,000 to 500,000 distinct CDR3 sequences; around 15% occur once, and the top ten carry about 10%. In addition, the sample was reused for a study of T cells in Graves' hyperthyroidism and ophthalmopathy. That investigation notes: Carried out on the TCR CDR3, a first-round RT-PCR used the HTBI primer set.

Sequencing used peripheral blood mononuclear cells (PBMCs), obtained at new diagnosis, from a patient treated with antithyroid drugs. The origin of this receptor is a woman in her 30s with Graves disease. The genes are TRBV6-9 and TRBJ1-2; D may be TRBD1 (5 bases). The CDR3 loop reads CASSYSGEDYGYTF. The CDR3 DNA reads as TGTGCCAGCAGTTATTCAGGGGAGGACTATGGCTACACCTTC.